This T cell receptor beta chain was found in a study of cytomegalovirus exposure and HLA in healthy donors. General study points: An analysis was carried out later, and it reportedly showed fewer N-insertions in an Asian-associated ancestry cluster than the approximately 710-donor mean. Productive status was seen about 90% or about 30% of the time for most TCR beta V segments in an earlier analysis. A later analysis, which compared TCR beta chains of equal frequency, found the HLA-associated ones more clonally expanded. What TCR beta sequences reportedly achieved was accurate prediction of HLA-A and HLA-B alleles in most subjects.

In the PCR, 60 Vbeta and 13 Jbeta primers were used. The table came from immunoSEQ multiplex PCR; TCRdb's copy has only in-frame clones and leaves some out. The sample carries about 150,000 clones, 70% to 80% recorded once. Trimming took 2 bases from V and 4 from J, leaving 11 bases between them. The V gene's germline CDR1 is MNHEY and CDR2 SMNVEV (reference sequence). This CDR3 is 14 amino acids long. Details on this clone: Its target is not known.

Source material: PBMCs. The TCR was taken from a man aged 25-40 years in good health and CMV-seropositive. The V gene is TRBV27, the J gene TRBJ1-1; D is unresolved. The CDR3 nucleotides are TGTGCCAGCAGTTTACGGGGTAGAGGCACTGAAGCTTTCTTT. Translating gives CASSLRGRGTEAFF.